This T cell receptor (beta chain) was obtained from a study of T cells in Graves' hyperthyroidism and ophthalmopathy. The CDR3 has 15 residues. The V segment lost 5 bases and the J segment 1 base; nucleotides outside the gene matches: 2. Germline values: CDR1 SGHTA, CDR2 FQGNSA. Absent ophthalmopathy progression within 18 months defined stable Graves' hyperthyroidism. Out of roughly 9.1 ml of fresh peripheral blood came the PBMCs. Researchers amplified the TCR beta CDR3 regions from RNA transcripts. The HTBI primer set was used in a first-round RT-PCR of the TCR CDR3. Using its own MiXCR run on the multiplex PCR reads, TCRdb lists one record per CDR3 protein. The repertoire holds some 620,000 distinct CDR3 sequences, with roughly 15% as singletons. The table lists this clonotype with many counts.

This clonotype was sampled from a woman aged 25 to 39 with Graves' hyperthyroidism. The material sequenced was blood. The V gene is TRBV7-2, the J gene TRBJ2-1; 10 nucleotides agree with TRBD2. CDR3 region: CASSRSGRSYNEQFF. The CDR3 DNA sequence: TGTGCCAGCAGCCGTAGCGGGAGGTCCTACAATGAGCAGTTCTTC. The full variable domain, its missing parts supplied by reference TRBV7-2 and TRBJ2-1, is GAGVSQSPSNKVTEKGKDVELRCDPISGHTALYWYRQSLGQGLEFLIYFQGNSAPDKSGLPSDRFSAERTGGSVSTLTIQRTQQEDSAVYLCASSRSGRSYNEQFFGPGTRLTVL.